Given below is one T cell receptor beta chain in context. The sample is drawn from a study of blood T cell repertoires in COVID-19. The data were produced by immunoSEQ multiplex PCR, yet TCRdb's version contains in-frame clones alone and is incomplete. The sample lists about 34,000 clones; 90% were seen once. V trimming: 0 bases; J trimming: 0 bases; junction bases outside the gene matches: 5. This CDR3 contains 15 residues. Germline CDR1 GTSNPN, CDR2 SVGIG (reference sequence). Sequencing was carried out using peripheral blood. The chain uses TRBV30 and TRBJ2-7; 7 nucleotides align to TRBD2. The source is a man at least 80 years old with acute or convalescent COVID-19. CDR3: CAWSVRGVSSYEQYF. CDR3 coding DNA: TGTGCCTGGAGTGTTCGGGGGGTAAGCTCCTACGAGCAGTACTTC.